A single sample is the source of the 14 T cell receptor beta chains below, sequenced in a study of cytotoxic CD8 clonotypes in ibrutinib-treated CLL. Measured with immunoSEQ multiplex PCR; TCRdb has only the in-frame clones, and not every one. Here the sample spans 33,000 or so clones, over 45% being singletons. The material sequenced was PBMCs, taken before ibrutinib treatment. These receptors were collected from a human donor with chronic lymphocytic leukemia.

The V and J genes are TRBV4-1 and TRBJ1-6; 8 nucleotides agree with TRBD1. Germline CDR1 MGHRA, CDR2 YSYEKL. The CDR3 is 15 amino acids. The junction had 6 bases not matched to a gene; V was cut back by 2 bases and J by 9 bases. The CDR3 nucleotides are TGCGCCAGCAGCCAAATGGACAGGGCTCTTTCACCCCTCCACTTT. As protein: CASSQMDRALSPLHF.

V and J are TRBV7-2 and TRBJ2-2; weak D call: TRBD2 (6 bases). The germline V gene encodes CDR1 SGHTA and CDR2 FQGNSA. Trimming pared 8 bases from V and 0 bases from J, leaving 16 bases between. The CDR3 covers 16 residues. CDR3 in amino acids: CASPRRRGTNTGELFF. CDR3 sequence (DNA): TGTGCCAGCCCGCGACGGCGGGGAACGAACACCGGGGAGCTGTTTTTT.

V usage is TRBV11-3 and J usage is TRBJ2-1, with 7 bases lining up with TRBD1. CDR1 SGHNT and CDR2 YENEEA come from the germline V gene. V shed 3 bases and J 9 bases; nucleotides not matched to a gene: 8. The CDR3 totals 14 residues. The CDR3 DNA reads as TGTGCCAGCAGCTTCGGCCTAGGGGGCTTTGAGCAGTTCTTC. Amino acid sequence: CASSFGLGGFEQFF.

The V call is TRBV12-5, the J call TRBJ1-5; D gene ambiguous. The germline V gene encodes CDR1 LGHNT and CDR2 FRNRAP. The V and J ends lost 6 bases and 6 bases respectively, with 9 bases between them. CDR3 length equals 12 residues. The CDR3 bases are TGTGCTAGTGGGCTGCATGCTCAGCCCCAGCATTTT. Its protein product is CASGLHAQPQHF.

This clone was seen only a few times. The chain carries TRBV4-1 and TRBJ2-2, with D possibly TRBD2 on 5 matching bases. The CDR3 totals 16 residues. The germline gives CDR1 MGHRA, CDR2 YSYEKL. V lost 3 bases, J lost 1 base, and 12 bases lay in between. The CDR3 DNA reads as TGCGCCAGCAGCCAGGGAGTACTCAAGAACACCGGGGAGCTGTTTTTT. Its protein is CASSQGVLKNTGELFF.

The chain is built from TRBV5-6 and TRBJ2-7, with D possibly TRBD1 on 6 matching bases. CDR1 SGHDT and CDR2 YYEEEE come from the germline V gene. There are 16 residues in the CDR3. The V and J ends lost 4 bases and 2 bases respectively, with 19 bases between them. CDR3 coding DNA: TGTGCCAGCAGCCCCCACACAGGGCGCGACCCCTACGAGCAGTACTTC. This gives the protein CASSPHTGRDPYEQYF.

This clone was seen more than once but under ten times. The rearrangement links TRBV7-8 to TRBJ1-6; D perhaps matches TRBD1 (5 bases). Germline values: CDR1 SGHVS, CDR2 FQNEAQ. The CDR3 consists of 16 residues. Trimming took 6 bases from V and 9 from J, leaving 21 bases between them. The DNA of the CDR3 is TGTGCCAGCAGTCAGGGAATGCGGGGAAGGATTTCACCCCTCCACTTT. Translated, it gives CASSQGMRGRISPLHF.

This clone was picked up a small number of times. The chain has TRBV7-9 and TRBJ2-3; D unresolved. V lost 2 bases, J lost 4 bases, and 16 bases lay in between. This CDR3 spans 16 amino acids. Germline V gene lookup returns CDR1 SEHNR and CDR2 FQNEAQ (reference sequence). The CDR3: CASSLFPGVRADTQYF. The CDR3 DNA reads TGTGCCAGCAGCTTATTTCCAGGCGTAAGGGCAGATACGCAGTATTTT.

This clone appeared a few times. The sample holds other DNA sequences that translate to the same CDR3. The rearrangement links TRBV9 to TRBJ1-5; possible D gene TRBD1, 6 bases. Trimming stripped 2 bases from V and 2 bases from J, with 8 bases between. In germline, CDR1 is SGDLS, CDR2 YYNGEE. The CDR3 contains 14 residues. The CDR3 region has the DNA TGTGCCAGCAGCGTCGCAGGGGGCAATCAGCCCCAGCATTTT. It is translated as CASSVAGGNQPQHF.

V gene TRBV6-5 combines with J gene TRBJ2-2, with 7 bases aligning to TRBD1. In germline, CDR1 is MNHEY, CDR2 SVGAGI. The CDR3 covers 15 residues. The ends lost 0 bases at V and 5 bases at J; junction bases unmatched: 3. CDR3 nucleotide sequence: TGTGCCAGCAGTTACTCGACAGGGACAACCGGGGAGCTGTTTTTT. Amino acids: CASSYSTGTTGELFF.

The genes are TRBV5-1 and TRBJ2-4; TRBD1 matches at 8 bases. V was clipped by 1 base and J by 6 bases; unmatched bases: 0. Germline V gives CDR1 SGHRS, CDR2 YFSETQ. This CDR3 is 13 amino acids long. This CDR3 reads CASSLTGGNIQYF. In DNA form, the CDR3 reads TGCGCCAGCAGCTTGACAGGGGGAAACATTCAGTACTTC.

The V call is TRBV5-4, the J call TRBJ1-1, with D possibly being TRBD1 (5 bases). The V end was cut by 4 bases, the J end by 3 bases, with 13 bases between. The CDR3 contains 14 residues. The V gene's germline CDR1 is SGHNT and CDR2 YYREEE (reference sequence). DNA of the CDR3: TGTGCCAGCAGCCAGGGTCGCCGTGACACTGAAGCTTTCTTT. Translated, it gives CASSQGRRDTEAFF.

The gene calls are TRBV5-1 and TRBJ1-4; D perhaps matches TRBD1 (5 bases). The germline V gene encodes CDR1 SGHRS and CDR2 YFSETQ. Between the trimmed V and J ends, which lost 4 bases and 7 bases, there was a span of 17 bases. The CDR3 is 15 residues long. CDR3 sequence (DNA): TGCGCCAGCAGCCAAGCGTCAGGGTCGGGTGAAAAACTGTTTTTT. Translation gives CASSQASGSGEKLFF.

The rearrangement uses TRBV29-1 and TRBJ2-3; D is unresolved. This CDR3 is built from 12 residues. Germline V gene sequence: CDR1 SQVTM, CDR2 ANQGSEA. Trimming took 6 bases from V and 0 from J, leaving 7 bases between them. The CDR3 protein is CSVSDSTDTQYF. The CDR3 DNA reads as TGCAGCGTATCCGACAGCACAGATACGCAGTATTTT.